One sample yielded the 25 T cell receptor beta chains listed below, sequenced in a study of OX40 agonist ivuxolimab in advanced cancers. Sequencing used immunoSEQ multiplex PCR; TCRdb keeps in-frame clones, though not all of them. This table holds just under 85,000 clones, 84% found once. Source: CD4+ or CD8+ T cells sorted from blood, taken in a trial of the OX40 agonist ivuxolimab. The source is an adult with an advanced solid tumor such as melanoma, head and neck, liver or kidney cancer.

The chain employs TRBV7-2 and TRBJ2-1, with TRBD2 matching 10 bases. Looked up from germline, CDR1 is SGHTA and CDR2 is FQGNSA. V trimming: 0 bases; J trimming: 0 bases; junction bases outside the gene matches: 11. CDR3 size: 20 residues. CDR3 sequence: CASSLAWASGGRFSYNEQFF. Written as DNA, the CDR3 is TGTGCCAGCAGCTTAGCTTGGGCTAGCGGGGGCCGCTTCTCCTACAATGAGCAGTTCTTC. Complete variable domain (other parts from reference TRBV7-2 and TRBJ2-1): GAGVSQSPSNKVTEKGKDVELRCDPISGHTALYWYRQSLGQGLEFLIYFQGNSAPDKSGLPSDRFSAERTGGSVSTLTIQRTQQEDSAVYLCASSLAWASGGRFSYNEQFFGPGTRLTVL.

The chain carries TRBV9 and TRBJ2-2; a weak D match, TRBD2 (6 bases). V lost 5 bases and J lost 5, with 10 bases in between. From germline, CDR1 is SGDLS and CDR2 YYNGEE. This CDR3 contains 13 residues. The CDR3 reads CASREGPTGELFF. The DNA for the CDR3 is TGTGCCAGCAGGGAGGGCCCGACCGGGGAGCTGTTTTTT.

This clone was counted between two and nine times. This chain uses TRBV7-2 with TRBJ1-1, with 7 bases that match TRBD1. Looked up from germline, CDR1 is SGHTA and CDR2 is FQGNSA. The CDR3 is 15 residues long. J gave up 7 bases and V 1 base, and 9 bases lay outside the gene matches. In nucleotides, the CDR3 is TGTGCCAGCAGCTTAGGAGGTGGAACAGGGGTTGAAGCTTTCTTT. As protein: CASSLGGGTGVEAFF.

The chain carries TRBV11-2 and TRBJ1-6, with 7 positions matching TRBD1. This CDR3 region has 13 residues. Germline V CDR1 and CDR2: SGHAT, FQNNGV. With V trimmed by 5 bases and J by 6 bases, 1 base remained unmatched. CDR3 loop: CASSPGGNSPLHF. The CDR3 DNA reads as TGTGCCAGCAGCCCAGGGGGTAATTCACCCCTCCACTTT.

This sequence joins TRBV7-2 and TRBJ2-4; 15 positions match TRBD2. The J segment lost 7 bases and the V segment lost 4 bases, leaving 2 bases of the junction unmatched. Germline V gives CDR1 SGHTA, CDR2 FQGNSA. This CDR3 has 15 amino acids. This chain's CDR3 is CASSSGLAGGNIQYF. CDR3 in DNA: TGTGCCAGCAGCTCCGGACTAGCGGGGGGGAACATTCAGTACTTC. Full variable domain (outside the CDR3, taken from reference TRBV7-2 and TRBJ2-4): GAGVSQSPSNKVTEKGKDVELRCDPISGHTALYWYRQSLGQGLEFLIYFQGNSAPDKSGLPSDRFSAERTGGSVSTLTIQRTQQEDSAVYLCASSSGLAGGNIQYFGAGTRLSVL.

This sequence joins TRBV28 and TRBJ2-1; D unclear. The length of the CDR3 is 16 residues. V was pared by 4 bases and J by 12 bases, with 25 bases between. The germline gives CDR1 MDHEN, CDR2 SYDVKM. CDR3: CASSSQKYTDGMGQFF. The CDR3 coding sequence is TGTGCCAGCAGTTCCCAGAAATACACGGACGGTATGGGGCAGTTCTTC.

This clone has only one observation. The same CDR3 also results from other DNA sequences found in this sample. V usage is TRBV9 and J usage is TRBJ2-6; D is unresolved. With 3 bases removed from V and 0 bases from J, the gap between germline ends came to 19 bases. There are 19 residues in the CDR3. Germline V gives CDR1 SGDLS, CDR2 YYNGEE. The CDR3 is CASSAGGNTAYSGANVLTF. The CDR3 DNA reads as TGTGCCAGCAGCGCCGGTGGGAACACCGCCTACTCTGGGGCCAACGTCCTGACTTTC.

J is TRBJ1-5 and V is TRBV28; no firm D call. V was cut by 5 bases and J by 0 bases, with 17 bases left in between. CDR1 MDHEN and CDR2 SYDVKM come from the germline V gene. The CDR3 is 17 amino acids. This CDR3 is CASSITAGLVSNQPQHF. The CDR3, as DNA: TGTGCCAGCAGTATAACCGCAGGACTAGTTAGCAATCAGCCCCAGCATTTT.

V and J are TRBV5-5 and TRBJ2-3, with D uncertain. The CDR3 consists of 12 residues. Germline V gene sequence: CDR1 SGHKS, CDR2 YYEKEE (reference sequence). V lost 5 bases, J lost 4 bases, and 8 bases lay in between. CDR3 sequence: CASSSRSDTQYF. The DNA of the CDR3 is TGTGCCAGCAGTAGCAGGTCAGATACGCAGTATTTT.

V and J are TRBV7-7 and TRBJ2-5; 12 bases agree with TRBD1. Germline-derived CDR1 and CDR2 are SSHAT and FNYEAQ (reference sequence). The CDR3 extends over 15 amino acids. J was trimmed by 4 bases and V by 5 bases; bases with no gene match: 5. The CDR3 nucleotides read TGTGCCAGCAGCCTCGGGACAGGGGGCCTAGAGACCCAGTACTTC. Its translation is CASSLGTGGLETQYF. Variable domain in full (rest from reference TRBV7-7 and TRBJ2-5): GAGVSQSPRYKVTKRGQDVTLRCDPISSHATLYWYQQALGQGPEFLTYFNYEAQPDKSGLPSDRFSAERPEGSISTLTIQRTEQRDSAMYRCASSLGTGGLETQYFGPGTRLLVL.

The CDR3 DNA follows: TGTGCCAGCTCACCCCCCGGGACAGGAGAGACCCAGTACTTC. Translated, it gives CASSPPGTGETQYF. The chain couples TRBV18 to TRBJ2-5, with 8 positions matching TRBD1. CDR1 KGHSH and CDR2 LQKENI come from the germline V gene. The trim removed 3 bases at V and 4 bases at J, leaving 4 bases unmatched. CDR3 length: 14 amino acids.

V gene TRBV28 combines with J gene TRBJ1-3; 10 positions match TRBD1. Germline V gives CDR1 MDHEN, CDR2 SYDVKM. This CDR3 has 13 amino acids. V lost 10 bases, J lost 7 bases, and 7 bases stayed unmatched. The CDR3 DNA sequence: TGTGCCACCCTCGACAGGGGGCTTAACACCATATATTTT. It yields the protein CATLDRGLNTIYF.

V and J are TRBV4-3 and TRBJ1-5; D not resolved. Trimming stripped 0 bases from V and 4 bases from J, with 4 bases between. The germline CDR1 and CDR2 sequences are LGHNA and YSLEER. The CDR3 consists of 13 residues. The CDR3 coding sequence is TGCGCCAGCAGCCAAGATCTTAATCAGCCCCAGCATTTT. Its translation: CASSQDLNQPQHF.

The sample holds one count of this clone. CDR3 loop: CASNGRAEGNREPQHF. In DNA, the CDR3 is TGTGCCAGCAATGGTAGGGCAGAGGGGAATCGGGAGCCCCAGCATTTT. The chain employs TRBV2 and TRBJ1-5, with D possibly matching TRBD1 (5 bases). The CDR3 has 16 amino acids. The ends were cut back, 7 bases at V and 8 bases at J, with 24 bases in the middle. In germline, CDR1 is SNHLY, CDR2 FYNNEI.

The DNA for the CDR3 is TGCGCCAGCAGCTTGGGCTCGACAGCTGAAGCTTTCTTT. Its protein is CASSLGSTAEAFF. The J gene is TRBJ1-1, the V gene TRBV5-1; D might be TRBD1 (5 bases). CDR1 and CDR2 from the germline V gene are SGHRS and YFSETQ. The CDR3 is 13 residues long. V dropped 0 bases and J dropped 6 bases, with 9 bases sitting between them.

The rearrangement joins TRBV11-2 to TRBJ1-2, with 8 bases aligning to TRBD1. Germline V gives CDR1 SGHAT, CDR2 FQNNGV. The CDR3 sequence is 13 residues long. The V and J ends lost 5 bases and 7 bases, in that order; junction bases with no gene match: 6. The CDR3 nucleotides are TGTGCCAGCAGCAACGACAGGGGTGGTGGCTACACCTTC. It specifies CASSNDRGGGYTF.

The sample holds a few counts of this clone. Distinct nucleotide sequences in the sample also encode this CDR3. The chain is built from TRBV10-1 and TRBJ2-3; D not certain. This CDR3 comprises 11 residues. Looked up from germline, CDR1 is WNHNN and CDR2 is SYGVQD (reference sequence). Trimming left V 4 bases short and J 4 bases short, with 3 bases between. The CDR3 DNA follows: TGCGCCAGCAGTGGGTCAGATACGCAGTATTTT. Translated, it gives CASSGSDTQYF.

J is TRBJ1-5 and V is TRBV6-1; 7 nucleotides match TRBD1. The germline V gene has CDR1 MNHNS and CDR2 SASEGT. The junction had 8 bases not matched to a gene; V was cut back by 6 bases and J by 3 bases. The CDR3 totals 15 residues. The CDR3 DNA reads TGTGCCAGCAGCGTGACAGGGAGAGACAATCAGCCCCAGCATTTT. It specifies CASSVTGRDNQPQHF.

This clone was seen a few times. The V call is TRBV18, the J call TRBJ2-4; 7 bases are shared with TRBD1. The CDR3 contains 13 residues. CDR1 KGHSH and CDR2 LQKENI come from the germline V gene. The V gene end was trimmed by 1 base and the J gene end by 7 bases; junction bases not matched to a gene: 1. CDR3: CASSPQGANIQYF. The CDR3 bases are TGTGCCAGCTCACCACAGGGGGCGAACATTCAGTACTTC.

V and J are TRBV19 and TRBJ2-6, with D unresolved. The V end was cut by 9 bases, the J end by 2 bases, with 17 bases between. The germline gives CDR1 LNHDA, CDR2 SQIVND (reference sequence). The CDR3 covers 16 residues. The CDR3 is CASSRVGTAGANVLTF. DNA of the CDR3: TGTGCCAGCTCCCGAGTAGGCACAGCTGGGGCCAACGTCCTGACTTTC.

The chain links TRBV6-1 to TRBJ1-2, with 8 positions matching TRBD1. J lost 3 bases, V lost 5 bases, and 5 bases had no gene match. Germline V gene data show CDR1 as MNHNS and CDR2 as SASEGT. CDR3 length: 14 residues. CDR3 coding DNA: TGTGCCAGCAGTCCGGACAGGGCAGACTATGGCTACACCTTC. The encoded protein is CASSPDRADYGYTF.

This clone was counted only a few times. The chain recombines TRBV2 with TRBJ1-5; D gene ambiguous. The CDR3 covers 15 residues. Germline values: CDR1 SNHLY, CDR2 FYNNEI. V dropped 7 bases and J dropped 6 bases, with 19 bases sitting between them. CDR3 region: CASTLDTASGQPQHF. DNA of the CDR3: TGTGCCAGCACCCTTGACACGGCAAGCGGTCAGCCCCAGCATTTT.

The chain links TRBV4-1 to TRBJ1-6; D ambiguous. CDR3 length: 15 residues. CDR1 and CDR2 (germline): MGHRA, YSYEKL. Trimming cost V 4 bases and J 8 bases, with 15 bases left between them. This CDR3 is CASSPRKGSDSPLHF. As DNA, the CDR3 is TGCGCCAGCAGCCCCAGGAAGGGATCGGATTCACCCCTCCACTTT.

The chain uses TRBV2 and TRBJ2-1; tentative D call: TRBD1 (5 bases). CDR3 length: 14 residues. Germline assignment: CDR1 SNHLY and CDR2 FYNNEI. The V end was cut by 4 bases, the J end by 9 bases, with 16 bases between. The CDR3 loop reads CASSGGTGSSEQFF. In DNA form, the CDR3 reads TGTGCCAGCAGTGGGGGAACAGGAAGCAGTGAGCAGTTCTTC.

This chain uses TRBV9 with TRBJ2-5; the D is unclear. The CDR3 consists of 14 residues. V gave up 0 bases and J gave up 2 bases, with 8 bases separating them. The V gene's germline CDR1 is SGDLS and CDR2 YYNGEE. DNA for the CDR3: TGTGCCAGCAGCGTAGGGCCAGGTCAAGAGACCCAGTACTTC. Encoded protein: CASSVGPGQETQYF.